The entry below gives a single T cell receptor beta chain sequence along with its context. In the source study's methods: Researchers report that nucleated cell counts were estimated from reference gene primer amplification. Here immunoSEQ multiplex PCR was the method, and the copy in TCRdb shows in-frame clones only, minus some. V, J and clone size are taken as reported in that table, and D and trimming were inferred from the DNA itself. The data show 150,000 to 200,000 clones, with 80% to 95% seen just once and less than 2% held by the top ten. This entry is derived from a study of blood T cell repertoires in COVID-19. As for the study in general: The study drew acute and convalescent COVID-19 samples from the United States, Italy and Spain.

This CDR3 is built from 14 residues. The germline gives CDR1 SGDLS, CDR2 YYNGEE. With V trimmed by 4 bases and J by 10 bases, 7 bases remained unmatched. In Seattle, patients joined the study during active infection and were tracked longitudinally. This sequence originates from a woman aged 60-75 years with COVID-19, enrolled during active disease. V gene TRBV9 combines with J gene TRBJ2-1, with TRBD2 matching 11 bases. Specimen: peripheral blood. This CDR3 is CASSPGLAGAEQFF. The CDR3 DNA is TGTGCCAGCAGCCCTGGACTAGCGGGCGCAGAGCAGTTCTTC.